The 2 T cell receptor beta chains presented below share a single source sample, sequenced in a study of OX40 agonist ivuxolimab in advanced cancers. TCRdb's copy holds only in-frame clones and misses some; the assay was immunoSEQ multiplex PCR. The profile covers approximately 86,000 clones, with around nine tenths appearing a single time and 0.95% to 1.2% taken by the ten largest. Sequences were derived from CD4+ or CD8+ T cells sorted from blood, sampled in a trial of the OX40 agonist ivuxolimab. These receptors were obtained from an adult with an advanced solid tumor such as melanoma, head and neck, liver or kidney cancer.

The chain carries TRBV6-5 and TRBJ1-1, with 8 bases aligning to TRBD1. CDR3 length: 12 amino acids. V trimming: 4 bases; J trimming: 11 bases; junction bases outside the gene matches: 6. The V gene's germline CDR1 is MNHEY and CDR2 SVGAGI. The CDR3: CASSSRTGLAFF. The CDR3 coding sequence is TGTGCCAGCAGTTCCAGGACAGGGTTGGCTTTCTTT.

The chain recombines TRBV29-1 with TRBJ2-1, with 10 bases matching TRBD2. From germline, CDR1 is SQVTM and CDR2 ANQGSEA. CDR3 size: 16 residues. J gave up 4 bases and V 3 bases, and 9 bases lay outside the gene matches. Written as DNA, the CDR3 is TGCAGCGTTGACTCACCTACTAGCGGGGATTACAATGAGCAGTTCTTC. The encoded protein is CSVDSPTSGDYNEQFF.